Shown below are 15 T cell receptor beta chains from a single sample sequenced in a study of human T cells and chemical hapten exposure. Sample time point: patch test 2, 6 weeks after DPC sensitization. The treatment is: therapeutic diphenylcyclopropenone sensitization with weekly scalp DPC. TCRdb fed the RACE reads into MiXCR, producing one record per CDR3 protein. The sample has tens of thousands of distinct CDR3 sequences, about 6.3% seen once. The sequencing here drew on whole blood, taken in connection with sensitization to the hapten diphenylcyclopropenone (DPC). The origin of the receptors is a woman aged 25-40 years with alopecia areata. Some clones in this sample may be carry-over from other donors' samples.

The sample holds many counts of this clonotype. This rearrangement joins TRBV18 to TRBJ2-2; D unresolved. V lost 3 bases, J lost 0 bases, and 14 bases lay in between. The CDR3 loop spans 17 amino acids. Germline CDR1 KGHSH, CDR2 LQKENI. The CDR3 nucleotides are TGTGCCAGCTCACCTAAGAAGACAAATTCGAACACCGGGGAGCTGTTTTTT. This encodes CASSPKKTNSNTGELFF. The full variable domain, completed using reference TRBV18 and TRBJ2-2, is NAGVMQNPRHLVRRRGQEARLRCSPMKGHSHVYWYRQLPEEGLKFMVYLQKENIIDESGMPKERFSAEFPKEGPSILRIQQVVRGDSAAYFCASSPKKTNSNTGELFFGEGSRLTVL.

This chain joins TRBV3-1 and TRBJ2-5; D might be TRBD1 or TRBD2, each matching 5 bases. The CDR3 consists of 16 residues. Trimming removed 0 bases at V and 4 bases at J, with 15 bases between. Germline V gene lookup returns CDR1 LGHDT and CDR2 YNNKEL (reference sequence). The CDR3 is CASSQDLVRAGETQYF. The CDR3 region has the DNA TGTGCCAGCAGCCAAGATCTAGTCAGGGCGGGAGAGACCCAGTACTTC.

The table lists this clonotype with many counts. This rearrangement joins TRBV5-1 to TRBJ2-6; 9 positions match TRBD1. V lost 0 bases and J lost 0; bases outside the gene matches: 4. Germline V gives CDR1 SGHRS, CDR2 YFSETQ. The CDR3 sequence is 18 residues long. The CDR3 DNA is TGCGCCAGCAGCTTGGATGGACAGGGGAGCTCTGGGGCCAACGTCCTGACTTTC. Translating gives CASSLDGQGSSGANVLTF.

This clonotype was seen at least ten times. The rearrangement joins TRBV24-1 to TRBJ2-3; the D gene could be TRBD1 or TRBD2 (5 bases each). Trimming cost V 3 bases and J 3 bases, with 6 bases left between them. From germline, CDR1 is KGHDR and CDR2 SFDVKD. This CDR3 spans 13 amino acids. The CDR3 here is CATSDGGTDTQYF. The CDR3 nucleotides read TGTGCCACCAGTGATGGGGGAACAGATACGCAGTATTTT.

This clonotype showed up many times. The chain uses TRBV30 and TRBJ2-7, with D perhaps given as TRBD1 or TRBD2 (5 bases each). Germline V gives CDR1 GTSNPN, CDR2 SVGIG (reference sequence). The germline V and J ends were trimmed by 1 base and 0 bases, with 10 bases remaining between them. The CDR3 runs 14 residues. DNA of the CDR3: TGTGCCTGGAGTGATTGGGGGAGCTCCTACGAGCAGTACTTC. It specifies CAWSDWGSSYEQYF.

This clonotype was seen a handful of times. The V and J genes are TRBV12-3 or TRBV12-4 and TRBJ1-1; D gene ambiguous. The CDR3 consists of 13 residues. V was cut by 7 bases and J by 0 bases, with 9 bases left in between. The CDR3 DNA follows: TGTGCCAGCAACCCCCTTATGAACACTGAAGCTTTCTTT. Translation: CASNPLMNTEAFF.

In its sample, this clonotype was seen many times. The V and J genes are TRBV6-6 and TRBJ1-5; no clear D gene. The germline V and J ends were trimmed by 6 bases and 0 bases, with 12 bases remaining between them. There are 15 residues in the CDR3. Germline lookup yields CDR1 MNHNY and CDR2 SVGAGI (reference sequence). CDR3 in DNA: TGTGCCAGCAGGGCGGACGGGAATAGCAATCAGCCCCAGCATTTT. This sequence encodes CASRADGNSNQPQHF.

This clonotype was found many times. The chain employs TRBV20-1 and TRBJ1-6; no firm D call. The CDR3 loop spans 12 amino acids. From germline, CDR1 is DFQATT and CDR2 SNEGSKA (reference sequence). CDR3 nucleotides: TGCAGCGGAGGCCAGTCCAATTCACCCCTCCACTTT. Translated, it gives CSGGQSNSPLHF.

The chain uses TRBV6-1 and TRBJ2-3, with a weak D call TRBD2 (7 bases). V shed 2 bases and J shed 4 bases, with 10 bases lying between them. Looked up from germline, CDR1 is MNHNS and CDR2 is SASEGT. The CDR3 length is 14 residues. CDR3 in DNA: TGTGCCAGCAGTGAAAGGGGGGGCGCAGATACGCAGTATTTT. Protein: CASSERGGADTQYF.

This clonotype was seen only a few times. CDR3 sequence: CASSFELDPTETQYF. CDR3 coding DNA: TGCGCCAGCAGCTTCGAACTAGATCCTACGGAGACCCAGTACTTC. The V and J genes are TRBV5-1 and TRBJ2-5; tentatively, D is TRBD2 (5 bases). Germline lookup yields CDR1 SGHRS and CDR2 YFSETQ. The ends were cut back, 2 bases at V and 5 bases at J, with 16 bases in the middle. The CDR3 is 15 residues long.

The rearrangement joins TRBV5-3 to TRBJ2-5; D ambiguous. TRBV5-3 is flagged as an ORF with uncertain function. V was cut by 4 bases and J by 2 bases, with 12 bases left in between. CDR3 size: 14 residues. CDR3 bases: TGTGCCAGAAGCCCAGGTCATGTTCAAGAGACCCAGTACTTC. Protein sequence: CARSPGHVQETQYF.

The V gene is TRBV6-5, the J gene TRBJ2-4, with D maybe TRBD1 (6 bases). The CDR3 length is 18 residues. V lost 0 bases, J lost 4 bases, and 19 bases lay in between. Looked up from germline, CDR1 is MNHEY and CDR2 is SVGAGI. The DNA of the CDR3 is TGTGCCAGCAGTTACTCATGGGGCGGACAGACGAGTAAAAACATTCAGTACTTC. This gives the protein CASSYSWGGQTSKNIQYF.

This clonotype was counted ten times or more. Sequence at one end of the junction differs from germline and may be a read error. V and J are TRBV7-7 and TRBJ1-1, with D perhaps TRBD1 (5 bases). CDR1 is SSHAT and CDR2 is FNYEAQ in the germline V gene (reference sequence). The length of the CDR3 is 16 residues. The CDR3 here is CASSLCWRGENTEAFF. Here the CDR3 DNA reads TGTGCTAGCAGCTTATGCTGGAGGGGAGAGAACACTGAAGCTTTCTTT. The full variable domain, its missing parts supplied by reference TRBV7-7 and TRBJ1-1, is GAGVSQSPRYKVTKRGQDVTLRCDPISSHATLYWYQQALGQGPEFLTYFNYEAQPDKSGLPSDRFSAERPEGSISTLTIQRTEQRDSAMYRCASSLCWRGENTEAFFGQGTRLTVV.

This clonotype appeared many times. The chain has TRBV6-5 and TRBJ1-1; D remains unclear. The V end was cut by 2 bases, the J end by 0 bases, with 7 bases between. The CDR3 contains 14 residues. Per germline, CDR1 MNHEY and CDR2 SVGAGI. This chain's CDR3 is CASSYGLVNTEAFF. The DNA for the CDR3 is TGTGCCAGCAGTTACGGTCTCGTGAACACTGAAGCTTTCTTT.

Many counts were recorded for this clonotype. The chain couples TRBV7-2 to TRBJ2-7, with D maybe TRBD2 (5 bases). V lost 3 bases to trimming and J lost 7 bases, with 10 bases between them. CDR3 length equals 12 residues. Germline V lookup: CDR1 SGHTA, CDR2 FQGNSA. CDR3 region: CASSFVTREQYF. CDR3 coding DNA: TGTGCCAGCAGCTTTGTCACTAGGGAGCAGTACTTC.